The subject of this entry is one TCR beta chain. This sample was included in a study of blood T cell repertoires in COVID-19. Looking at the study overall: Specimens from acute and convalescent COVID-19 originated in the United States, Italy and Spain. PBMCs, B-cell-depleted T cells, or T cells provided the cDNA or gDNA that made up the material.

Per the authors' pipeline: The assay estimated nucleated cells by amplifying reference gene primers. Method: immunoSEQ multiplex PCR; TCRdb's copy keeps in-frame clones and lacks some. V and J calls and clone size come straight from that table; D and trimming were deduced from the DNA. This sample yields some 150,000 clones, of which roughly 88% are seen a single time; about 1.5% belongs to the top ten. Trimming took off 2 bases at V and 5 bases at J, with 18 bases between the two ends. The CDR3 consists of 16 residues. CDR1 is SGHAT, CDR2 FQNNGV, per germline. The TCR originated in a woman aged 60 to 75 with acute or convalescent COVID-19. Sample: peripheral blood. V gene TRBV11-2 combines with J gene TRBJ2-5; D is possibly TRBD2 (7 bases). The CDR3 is CASSLRAGASKETQYF. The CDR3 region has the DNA TGTGCCAGCAGCTTAAGGGCGGGGGCTTCGAAGGAGACCCAGTACTTC.